A selection of T cell receptor beta chains follows, all from one sample in a study of OX40 agonist ivuxolimab in advanced cancers. Repertoires were generated with immunoSEQ multiplex PCR, while TCRdb's copy carries only in-frame clones and drops some. This sample has 69,000 or so clones; around 89% occur once, and the top ten carry under 0.7%. The sequencing used CD4+ or CD8+ T cells sorted from blood, collected in a trial of the OX40 agonist ivuxolimab. All receptors derive from an adult with an advanced solid tumor such as melanoma, head and neck, liver or kidney cancer. Each CDR3 is given with its conserved first and last residue. The order of the fields is D gene, clone size, J gene, V gene, CDR3 DNA, CDR3 protein. A D gene is named only where the DNA matches it firmly. Not all rows give a size; the values are once, few, many and, for expanded clones, a class.

D gene: TRBD1; clone size: once; J gene: TRBJ2-2; V gene: TRBV5-1; CDR3 DNA: TGCGCCAGCAGCCTGGGACAGTTGGTCACCGGGGAGCTGTTTTTT; CDR3 protein: CASSLGQLVTGELFF
D gene: NA; clone size: NA; J gene: TRBJ1-3; V gene: TRBV5-1; CDR3 DNA: TGCGCCAGCAGGGAGGGATCTGGAAACACCATATATTTT; CDR3 protein: CASREGSGNTIYF
D gene: NA; clone size: NA; J gene: TRBJ1-4; V gene: TRBV5-1; CDR3 DNA: TGCGCCAGCAGCTTGGGGCAGAATAATGAAAAACTGTTTTTT; CDR3 protein: CASSLGQNNEKLFF
D gene: NA; clone size: NA; J gene: TRBJ2-1; V gene: TRBV18; CDR3 DNA: TGTGCCAGCTCACGGGGGCCCTCCTACAATGAGCAGTTCTTC; CDR3 protein: CASSRGPSYNEQFF
D gene: NA; clone size: NA; J gene: TRBJ2-5; V gene: TRBV18; CDR3 DNA: TGTGCCAGCTCACCACCGTTCGGAGCTTCGTACCAAGAGACCCAGTACTTC; CDR3 protein: CASSPPFGASYQETQYF
D gene: NA; clone size: NA; J gene: TRBJ1-5; V gene: TRBV15; CDR3 DNA: TGTGCCACCTCCCTCGGGGGGAGAGGGCGGCATCAGCCCCAGCATTTT; CDR3 protein: CATSLGGRGRHQPQHF
D gene: TRBD2; clone size: NA; J gene: TRBJ2-1; V gene: TRBV5-1; CDR3 DNA: TGCGCCAGCAGCCCAGGGACTAGCGGGGGGGTAAAAGATCATGAGCAGTTCTTC; CDR3 protein: CASSPGTSGGVKDHEQFF
D gene: TRBD2; clone size: few; J gene: TRBJ2-5; V gene: TRBV4-2; CDR3 DNA: TGTGCCAGCAGCCAAGATCTGAAGCGGGGGGGCCAGGGGACCCAGTACTTC; CDR3 protein: CASSQDLKRGGQGTQYF
D gene: NA; clone size: few; J gene: TRBJ1-6; V gene: TRBV6-1; CDR3 DNA: TGTGCCAGCAGCGGGGTCGAACCCCTCCACTTT; CDR3 protein: CASSGVEPLHF
D gene: TRBD2; clone size: few; J gene: TRBJ2-3; V gene: TRBV19; CDR3 DNA: TGTGCCAGTAGTCTGCTAGCGGGGGCCACAGATACGCAGTATTTT; CDR3 protein: CASSLLAGATDTQYF
D gene: NA; clone size: NA; J gene: TRBJ1-1; V gene: TRBV12-5; CDR3 DNA: TGTGCTAGTGGTTTGTTGACAGGGAACACTGAAGCTTTCTTT; CDR3 protein: CASGLLTGNTEAFF
D gene: NA; clone size: once; J gene: TRBJ1-4; V gene: TRBV4-2; CDR3 DNA: TGTGCCAGCACCCAAGCCTGGGTCCCTAATGAAAAACTGTTTTTT; CDR3 protein: CASTQAWVPNEKLFF
D gene: TRBD1; clone size: few; J gene: TRBJ2-5; V gene: TRBV29-1; CDR3 DNA: TGCAGCGTTGAACCCTACAGGGGCGAGACCCAGTACTTC; CDR3 protein: CSVEPYRGETQYF
D gene: NA; clone size: NA; J gene: TRBJ2-5; V gene: TRBV5-1; CDR3 DNA: TGCGCCAGCAGCTCTACGGGGAAAGAGACCCAGTACTTC; CDR3 protein: CASSSTGKETQYF
D gene: TRBD1; clone size: NA; J gene: TRBJ2-1; V gene: TRBV13; CDR3 DNA: TGTGCCAGCAGCCGGGACAGGTTAAAGCAGTTCTTC; CDR3 protein: CASSRDRLKQFF
D gene: TRBD1; clone size: few; J gene: TRBJ1-1; V gene: TRBV9; CDR3 DNA: TGTGCCAGCAGTCCACAGGGGCGTGACACTGAAGCTTTCTTT; CDR3 protein: CASSPQGRDTEAFF
D gene: TRBD1; clone size: NA; J gene: TRBJ2-7; V gene: TRBV6-5; CDR3 DNA: TGTGCCAGCAGCCGTGGACAGGGAATCCACGAGCAGTACTTC; CDR3 protein: CASSRGQGIHEQYF
D gene: NA; clone size: NA; J gene: TRBJ2-1; V gene: TRBV21-1; CDR3 DNA: TGTGCCAGCAGCCGCCAAGGGGTAGTCAGGGGGAATGAGCAGTTCTTC; CDR3 protein: CASSRQGVVRGNEQFF
D gene: NA; clone size: NA; J gene: TRBJ2-5; V gene: TRBV18; CDR3 DNA: TGTGCCAGCTCACCACGGACAGAGACCCAGTACTTC; CDR3 protein: CASSPRTETQYF
D gene: TRBD1; clone size: NA; J gene: TRBJ1-2; V gene: TRBV30; CDR3 DNA: TGTGCCTGGAGTACCGGGACAGGAAGCGGCTACACCTTC; CDR3 protein: CAWSTGTGSGYTF
D gene: NA; clone size: once; J gene: TRBJ2-1; V gene: TRBV30; CDR3 DNA: TGTGCCTGGAGCGGCACAAGCGCAGGGAAAAAGTTCTTC; CDR3 protein: CAWSGTSAGKKFF
D gene: TRBD1; clone size: few; J gene: TRBJ1-6; V gene: TRBV5-4; CDR3 DNA: TGTGCCAGCAGCTTGAACTCAGGGGGGGATTCACCCCTCCACTTT; CDR3 protein: CASSLNSGGDSPLHF
D gene: NA; clone size: few; J gene: TRBJ1-2; V gene: TRBV6-1; CDR3 DNA: TGTGCCAGCAGTGAACAGGGAGGTTATGGCTACACCTTC; CDR3 protein: CASSEQGGYGYTF